One sample yielded the 27 T cell receptor beta chains listed below, sequenced in a study of T cell responses to AZD1222 COVID-19 vaccine. The protocol was immunoSEQ multiplex PCR, while the TCRdb copy is restricted to in-frame clones and leaves out a portion. The data show approximately 80,000 clones, 70% to 90% seen once. The material sequenced was peripheral blood, taken on day 0 of AZD1222 vaccination. These receptors originate from an adult in good health.

The V and J genes are TRBV7-9 and TRBJ2-4, with D tentatively TRBD2 (5 bases). The CDR3 loop spans 17 amino acids. V lost 1 base and J lost 2, with 15 bases in between. Germline V gene sequence: CDR1 SEHNR, CDR2 FQNEAQ (reference sequence). This chain's CDR3 is CASSLDMIAGTKNIQYF. The CDR3 nucleotides are TGTGCCAGCAGCTTAGATATGATAGCCGGGACCAAAAACATTCAGTACTTC.

The V and J genes are TRBV9 and TRBJ1-2; the D is unclear. The CDR3 is made up of 13 amino acids. Germline V gene lookup returns CDR1 SGDLS and CDR2 YYNGEE. V gave up 0 bases and J gave up 5 bases, with 8 bases separating them. Here the CDR3 DNA reads TGTGCCAGCAGCGTAGGACACTCTTATGGCTACACCTTC. Translating it yields CASSVGHSYGYTF.

The J gene is TRBJ1-4, the V gene TRBV28; 7 bases are a match to TRBD1. The CDR3 is made up of 14 amino acids. Germline V gene lookup returns CDR1 MDHEN and CDR2 SYDVKM. V lost 4 bases to trimming and J lost 7 bases; unmatched junction nucleotides: 6. For the CDR3, the DNA is TGTGCCAGCAGTTCTTGGCCAGGGGGTGAAAAACTGTTTTTT. Protein: CASSSWPGGEKLFF.

This rearrangement joins TRBV9 to TRBJ1-2; D perhaps matches TRBD1 (5 bases). V lost 3 bases, J lost 5 bases, and 11 bases lay in between. Germline values: CDR1 SGDLS, CDR2 YYNGEE. CDR3 length: 13 amino acids. The CDR3 is CASSAGTYYGYTF. The CDR3 DNA reads as TGTGCCAGCAGCGCCGGGACTTATTATGGCTACACCTTC.

V usage is TRBV3-1 (or the pseudogene TRBV3-2) and J usage is TRBJ1-2; D is unclear. V lost 1 base, J lost 7 bases, and 7 bases lay in between. Per germline, CDR1 LGHDT and CDR2 YNNKEL (reference sequence). The CDR3 is made up of 12 amino acids. DNA of the CDR3: TGTGCCAGCAGCCAAGTTACTTCTGGCTACACCTTC. This encodes CASSQVTSGYTF.

The chain links TRBV5-1 to TRBJ1-1, with D hard to call. V was pared by 4 bases and J by 11 bases, with 15 bases between. CDR3 size: 12 residues. CDR1 is SGHRS, CDR2 YFSETQ, per germline. CDR3 sequence: CASSQNSWEAFF. CDR3 nucleotides: TGCGCCAGCAGCCAAAATTCCTGGGAGGCTTTCTTT.

This clone was counted a few times. The rearrangement links TRBV5-6 to TRBJ2-3, with 11 nucleotides matching TRBD1. CDR3 length: 15 residues. Trimming at V came to 3 bases and at J to 3 bases, leaving 3 bases not matched to a gene. Germline CDR1 is SGHDT and CDR2 is YYEEEE. CDR3 in amino acids: CASSWTGGRTDTQYF. DNA of the CDR3: TGTGCCAGCAGCTGGACAGGGGGCAGAACAGATACGCAGTATTTT.

V is TRBV9 and J is TRBJ2-1; TRBD2 agrees at 13 bases. Germline V gene data show CDR1 as SGDLS and CDR2 as YYNGEE. Germline trimming cut 0 bases from V and 8 bases from J; bases unmatched to any gene: 2. This CDR3 is built from 15 residues. The DNA of the CDR3 is TGTGCCAGCAGCGTAGGTGGACTAGCGGGGGATGAGCAGTTCTTC. It is translated as CASSVGGLAGDEQFF.

The CDR3 DNA reads TGTGCCACAAGGGGGCTTGATGAAGCTTTCTTT. Its protein is CATRGLDEAFF. The chain uses TRBV7-9 and TRBJ1-1; 7 nucleotides align to TRBD1. The CDR3 length is 11 residues. Germline assignment: CDR1 SEHNR and CDR2 FQNEAQ (reference sequence). Trimming cost V 10 bases and J 7 bases; bases outside gene matches: 6.

This clone was seen more than once but under ten times. The chain's CDR3 is CASADRANEKLFF. CDR3 DNA sequence: TGTGCCAGCGCGGACAGGGCTAATGAAAAACTGTTTTTT. The genes are TRBV6-6 and TRBJ1-4, with TRBD1 identical over 8 bases. The junction had 2 bases not matched to a gene; V was cut back by 8 bases and J by 3 bases. CDR3 length equals 13 residues. The germline V gene encodes CDR1 MNHNY and CDR2 SVGAGI (reference sequence).

The chain has TRBV10-3 and TRBJ1-1; D unresolved. This CDR3 region has 11 residues. Trimming stripped 7 bases from V and 12 bases from J, with 15 bases between. Germline V lookup: CDR1 ENHRY, CDR2 SYGVKD. CDR3 coding DNA: TGTGCCATCAAAGGTCGCCAGGTCACTTTCTTT. Encoded protein: CAIKGRQVTFF.

The chain joins TRBV19 to TRBJ2-2; 7 nucleotides line up with TRBD1. The CDR3 is 15 amino acids. V was clipped by 1 base and J by 3 bases; unmatched bases: 2. Germline CDR1 reads LNHDA; CDR2 reads SQIVND (reference sequence). This CDR3 reads CASSIGQGYTGELFF. The DNA of the CDR3 is TGTGCCAGTAGTATAGGACAGGGTTACACCGGGGAGCTGTTTTTT.

V is TRBV12-3 or TRBV12-4 and J is TRBJ1-2; D is uncertain. The CDR3 loop spans 11 amino acids. Trimming cost V 3 bases and J 6 bases, with 5 bases left between them. The CDR3 loop is CASSFMDGYTF. Written as DNA, the CDR3 is TGTGCCAGCAGTTTCATGGATGGCTACACCTTC.

This clone came up once. The J gene is TRBJ1-6, the V gene TRBV5-1; D is ambiguous. CDR3 length equals 14 residues. Trimming removed 1 base at V and 6 bases at J, with 8 bases between. The germline CDR1 and CDR2 sequences are SGHRS and YFSETQ. The DNA for the CDR3 is TGCGCCAGCAGCTTGTTTGAGGGTAATTCACCCCTCCACTTT. This translates into CASSLFEGNSPLHF.

The chain has TRBV6-5 and TRBJ2-5; 9 bases agree with TRBD2. The CDR3 has 13 residues. Looked up from germline, CDR1 is MNHEY and CDR2 is SVGAGI. V dropped 6 bases and J dropped 3; count of bases not matched to a gene: 2. CDR3 coding DNA: TGTGCCAGCAGGGCGGGGGGGAAAGAGACCCAGTACTTC. Translated, it gives CASRAGGKETQYF.

The chain recombines TRBV5-3 with TRBJ2-7; 9 positions agree with TRBD1. TRBV5-3 is classed as an ORF, of uncertain function. The CDR3 consists of 17 residues. J was trimmed by 4 bases and V by 4 bases; bases with no gene match: 15. CDR3 in DNA: TGTGCCAGAAGCCAGCGAGATAACGACAGGGGGGATTACGAGCAGTACTTC. Translating it yields CARSQRDNDRGDYEQYF.

The chain uses TRBV6-4 and TRBJ2-3; 11 nucleotides agree with TRBD2. The CDR3 contains 15 residues. Trimming removed 3 bases from V and 1 base from J; junction bases left unmatched: 0. CDR1 is MRHNA, CDR2 SNTAGT, per germline. For the CDR3, the DNA is TGTGCCAGCAGTGAGACTAGCGGGGGCACAGATACGCAGTATTTT. Translation: CASSETSGGTDTQYF.

This clone turned up a few times. This chain uses TRBV7-9 with TRBJ1-1; possibly TRBD1 for D (5 bases). Germline-derived CDR1 and CDR2 are SEHNR and FQNEAQ (reference sequence). V shed 2 bases and J shed 8 bases, with 9 bases lying between them. This CDR3 region has 12 residues. The CDR3 loop is CASSLHGTEAFF. The CDR3 DNA sequence: TGTGCCAGCAGCTTACATGGGACCGAAGCTTTCTTT.

The chain links TRBV4-1 to TRBJ2-7; 8 nucleotides match TRBD2. Germline V gives CDR1 MGHRA, CDR2 YSYEKL. The CDR3 is made up of 17 amino acids. The ends lost 6 bases at V and 2 bases at J; junction bases unmatched: 15. The CDR3: CASRLANGGAGTYEQYF. DNA of the CDR3: TGCGCCAGCAGACTAGCGAACGGGGGGGCCGGCACCTACGAGCAGTACTTC.

The gene calls are TRBV6-6 and TRBJ2-2, with 7 bases that match TRBD1. CDR1 and CDR2 from the germline V gene are MNHNY and SVGAGI (reference sequence). V was clipped by 5 bases and J by 6 bases; unmatched bases: 9. The CDR3 spans 15 residues. The CDR3 coding sequence is TGTGCCAGCAGTCACCCGACAGGGCGCGCCGGGGAGCTGTTTTTT. Protein product: CASSHPTGRAGELFF.

This rearrangement joins TRBV19 to TRBJ2-7; 8 positions match TRBD1. This CDR3 has 14 residues. Trimming at V came to 3 bases and at J to 9 bases, leaving 10 bases not matched to a gene. The germline gives CDR1 LNHDA, CDR2 SQIVND (reference sequence). CDR3 protein: CASSILATGAGQYF. The CDR3 bases are TGTGCCAGTAGTATTTTGGCGACAGGGGCTGGGCAGTACTTC.

This clone appeared a few times. The chain couples TRBV3-1 (or the pseudogene TRBV3-2) to TRBJ2-7; D is uncertain. This CDR3 is built from 13 residues. The V and J ends lost 5 bases and 6 bases respectively, with 14 bases between them. CDR1 and CDR2 (germline): LGHDT, YNNKEL (reference sequence). The CDR3 here is CASSVGFWAEQYF. CDR3 sequence (DNA): TGTGCCAGCAGCGTGGGGTTCTGGGCCGAGCAGTACTTC.

This chain connects TRBV7-3 to TRBJ2-2; 7 bases agree with TRBD1. There are 16 residues in the CDR3. Germline CDR1 reads SGHTA; CDR2 reads FQGTGA. The ends lost 6 bases at V and 0 bases at J; junction bases unmatched: 7. In nucleotides, the CDR3 is TGTGCCAGCAGTCAAGGGGACAGATCGAACACCGGGGAGCTGTTTTTT. Translation: CASSQGDRSNTGELFF.

The gene calls are TRBV2 and TRBJ1-2, with a weak D call TRBD1 (6 bases). Trimming shortened V by 2 bases and J by 8 bases, and 15 bases separated the two germline ends. Germline CDR1 SNHLY, CDR2 FYNNEI. This CDR3 contains 14 residues. The CDR3 sequence is CASSERSGAGGYTF. CDR3 nucleotides: TGTGCCAGCAGTGAACGTTCGGGGGCTGGGGGCTACACCTTC.

The chain couples TRBV18 to TRBJ1-5, with 7 bases lining up with TRBD1. The germline CDR1 and CDR2 sequences are KGHSH and LQKENI. V was clipped by 3 bases and J by 5 bases; unmatched bases: 7. The CDR3 covers 15 residues. Here the CDR3 reads CASSPPGQSYQPQHF. CDR3 nucleotides: TGTGCCAGCTCACCCCCGGGACAGTCTTATCAGCCCCAGCATTTT.

The V call is TRBV10-2, the J call TRBJ1-4; D is undetermined. This CDR3 is 13 amino acids long. Germline V gives CDR1 WSHSY, CDR2 SAAADI. With 7 bases removed from V and 4 bases from J, the gap between germline ends came to 10 bases. The CDR3 reads CASIGRNNEKLFF. The CDR3 nucleotides are TGCGCCAGCATCGGACGGAATAATGAAAAACTGTTTTTT.

This clone is a singleton in its sample. The chain is built from TRBV27 and TRBJ2-1; TRBD1 matches 8 bases. The CDR3 is 15 residues long. Trimming took 5 bases from V and 7 from J; bases not matched to a gene: 10. The V gene's germline CDR1 is MNHEY and CDR2 SMNVEV (reference sequence). The chain's CDR3 is CASSGAGGLGNEQFF. In DNA, the CDR3 is TGTGCCAGCAGTGGGGCAGGGGGCTTGGGGAATGAGCAGTTCTTC.